The clone carrying this T cell receptor beta chain has only one observation. The antigen remains unidentified. The data were obtained in a study of blood T cells in healthy people across ages. Study conclusions and caveats: PBMCs were not sorted, which prevented a conclusive comparison of naive versus antigen-experienced cells. The fall in TCR beta diversity per million T cells was roughly linear with age.

The second PCR ran roughly 6 to 11 cycles with a sample-barcoded 5' primer and J-beta primers. A template-switch adaptor with 12 random nucleotides tagged each cDNA molecule. MiXCR, applied by TCRdb to the 5' RACE reads, yields one record per CDR3 protein. This table has over 950,000 distinct CDR3 sequences, roughly 51% appearing once. In germline, CDR1 is MNHEY, CDR2 SMNVEV (reference sequence). The V end lost 6 bases, the J end lost 2 bases, and 14 bases lay between the germline ends. The CDR3 runs 14 residues. The sequenced sample consisted of blood. This receptor was obtained from a woman aged 60-70 years in good health. V and J are TRBV27 and TRBJ2-7; TRBD1 or TRBD2 may be the D gene (7 bases each). In DNA, the CDR3 is TGTGCCAGCAGGATGACAGGGACTACCTACGAGCAGTACTTC. Its protein is CASRMTGTTYEQYF.